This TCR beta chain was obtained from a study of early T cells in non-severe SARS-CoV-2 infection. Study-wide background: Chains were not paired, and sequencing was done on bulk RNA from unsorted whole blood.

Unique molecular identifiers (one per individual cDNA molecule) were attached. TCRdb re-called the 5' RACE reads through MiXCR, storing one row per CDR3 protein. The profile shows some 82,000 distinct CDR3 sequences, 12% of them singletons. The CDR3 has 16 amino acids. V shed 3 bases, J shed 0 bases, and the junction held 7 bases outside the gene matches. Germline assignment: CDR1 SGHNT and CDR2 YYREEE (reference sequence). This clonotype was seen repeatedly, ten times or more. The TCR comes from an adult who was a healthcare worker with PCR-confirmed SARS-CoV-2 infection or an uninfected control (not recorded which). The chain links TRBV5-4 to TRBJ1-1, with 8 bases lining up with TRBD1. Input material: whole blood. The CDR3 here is CASSYPGQAMNTEAFF. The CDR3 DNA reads TGTGCCAGCAGCTACCCGGGACAGGCGATGAACACTGAAGCTTTCTTT. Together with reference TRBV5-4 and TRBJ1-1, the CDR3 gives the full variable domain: ETGVTQSPTHLIKTRGQQVTLRCSSQSGHNTVSWYQQALGQGPQFIFQYYREEENGRGNFPPRFSGLQFPNYSSELNVNALELDDSALYLCASSYPGQAMNTEAFFGQGTRLTVV.